This entry features one T cell receptor (beta chain) sequence. Libraries were prepared by immunoSEQ multiplex PCR; TCRdb keeps only in-frame clonotypes and omits some of them. The sample carries under 400,000 clones, roughly 88% recorded once. Seattle participants joined during active infection and were tracked over time. These data belong to a study of blood T cell repertoires in COVID-19. Study at large: Collection of acute and convalescent COVID-19 samples took place in the United States, Italy and Spain. PBMCs, B-cell-depleted T cells, or T cells were the source of the cDNA or gDNA that made up the material.

V lost 6 bases and J 0 bases, leaving 11 bases between the germline ends. This CDR3 has 14 residues. Germline V gives CDR1 SGHRS, CDR2 YFSETQ. V is TRBV5-1 and J is TRBJ2-3; weak D call: TRBD2 (5 bases). The TCR was taken from a woman between 25 and 40 years old with COVID-19, enrolled during active disease. The sequencing input was peripheral blood. The DNA for the CDR3 is TGCGCCAGCATGCCGGGGAGTAGCACAGATACGCAGTATTTT. It translates to CASMPGSSTDTQYF.